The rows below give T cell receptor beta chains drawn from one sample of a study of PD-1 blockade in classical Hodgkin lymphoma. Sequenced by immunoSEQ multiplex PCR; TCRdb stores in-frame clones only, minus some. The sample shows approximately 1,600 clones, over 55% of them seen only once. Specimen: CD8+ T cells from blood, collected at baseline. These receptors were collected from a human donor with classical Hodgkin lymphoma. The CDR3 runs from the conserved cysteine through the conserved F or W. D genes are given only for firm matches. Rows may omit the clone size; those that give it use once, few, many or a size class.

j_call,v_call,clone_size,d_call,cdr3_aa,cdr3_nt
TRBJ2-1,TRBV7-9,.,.,CASSPPFVGGGDNEQFF,TGTGCCAGCAGCCCACCCTTTGTGGGCGGCGGGGACAATGAGCAGTTCTTC
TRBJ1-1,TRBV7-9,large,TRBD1,CASSLTGGHTEAFF,TGTGCCAGCAGCCTGACAGGGGGGCACACTGAAGCTTTCTTT
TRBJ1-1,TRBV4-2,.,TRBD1,CASSPGGVTEAFF,TGTGCCAGCAGCCCAGGGGGGGTCACTGAAGCTTTCTTT
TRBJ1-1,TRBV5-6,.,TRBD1,CASSGLRQGSGTEAFF,TGTGCCAGCAGCGGACTTCGACAGGGTTCGGGCACTGAAGCTTTCTTT
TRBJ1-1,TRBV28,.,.,CASSPGGISEAFF,TGTGCCAGCAGCCCTGGGGGCATCTCTGAAGCTTTCTTT
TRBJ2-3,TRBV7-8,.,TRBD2,CAGSLRPSSGGVSTDTQYF,TGTGCCGGCAGCTTACGGCCGTCTAGCGGGGGGGTTAGCACAGATACGCAGTATTTT
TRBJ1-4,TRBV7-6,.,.,CASSLAPPPYEKLFF,TGTGCCAGCAGCTTAGCTCCCCCCCCCTATGAAAAACTGTTTTTT
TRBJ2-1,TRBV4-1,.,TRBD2,CASSQAPGTSGGTYNEQFF,TGCGCCAGCAGCCAAGCTCCCGGGACTAGCGGGGGCACCTACAATGAGCAGTTCTTC
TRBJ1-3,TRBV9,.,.,CASSVGDLEDGNTIYF,TGTGCCAGCAGCGTAGGAGATCTGGAGGACGGAAACACCATATATTTT
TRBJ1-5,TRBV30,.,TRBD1,CAWSVGTASNQPQHF,TGTGCCTGGAGTGTAGGGACAGCTAGCAATCAGCCCCAGCATTTT
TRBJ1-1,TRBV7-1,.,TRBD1,CASSPGGVTEAFF,TGTGCCAGCAGCCCAGGGGGGGTCACTGAAGCTTTCTTT
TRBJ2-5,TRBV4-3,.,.,CASSQEGYSGIETQYF,TGCGCCAGCAGCCAAGAAGGGTACTCGGGGATAGAGACCCAGTACTTC
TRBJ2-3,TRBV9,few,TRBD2,CASSATSGIITGSDTQYF,TGTGCCAGCAGCGCAACTAGCGGGATAATAACGGGATCGGATACGCAGTATTTT
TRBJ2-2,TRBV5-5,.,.,CATEPANTGELFF,TGTGCCACCGAGCCCGCGAACACCGGGGAGCTGTTTTTT
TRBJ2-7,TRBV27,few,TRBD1,CASSDPGQSSYEQYF,TGTGCCAGCAGTGATCCGGGACAGAGCTCCTACGAGCAGTACTTC
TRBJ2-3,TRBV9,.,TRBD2,CASSVEGSSGRTDTQYF,TGTGCCAGCAGCGTAGAGGGGTCTAGCGGGCGCACAGATACGCAGTATTTT
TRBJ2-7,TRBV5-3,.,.,CARSTPSYEQYF,TGTGCCAGAAGCACCCCATCCTACGAGCAGTACTTC
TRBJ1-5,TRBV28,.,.,CASSWDLNSNQPQHF,TGTGCCAGCAGTTGGGACCTTAATAGCAATCAGCCCCAGCATTTT
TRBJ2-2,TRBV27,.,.,CASSFTLAGELFF,TGTGCCAGCAGCTTCACTCTCGCCGGGGAGCTGTTTTTT
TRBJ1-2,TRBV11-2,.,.,CASSFIGNYGYTF,TGTGCCAGCAGCTTCATCGGAAACTATGGCTACACCTTC
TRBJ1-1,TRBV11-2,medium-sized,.,CASNIGGVTEAFF,TGTGCCAGCAATATAGGGGGGGTGACTGAAGCTTTCTTT
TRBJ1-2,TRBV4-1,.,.,CASSQDRAGSWGYTF,TGCGCCAGCAGCCAAGATCGGGCGGGGTCGTGGGGCTACACCTTC
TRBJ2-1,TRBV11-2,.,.,CASSLGGGAVNEQFF,TGTGCCAGCAGCTTAGGTGGGGGGGCGGTCAATGAGCAGTTCTTC
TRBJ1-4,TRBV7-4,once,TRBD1,CASSGQGATLEEKLFF,TGTGCCAGCAGCGGACAGGGGGCGACCCTGGAAGAAAAACTGTTTTTT
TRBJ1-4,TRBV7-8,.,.,CASSLQPANEKLFF,TGTGCCAGCAGCCTACAGCCGGCTAATGAAAAACTGTTTTTT
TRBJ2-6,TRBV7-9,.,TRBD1,CASSSSGTDSGANVLTF,TGTGCCAGCAGCTCCTCCGGGACAGACTCTGGGGCCAACGTCCTGACTTTC
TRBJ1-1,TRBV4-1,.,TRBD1,CASSQVPGQGMNTEAFF,TGCGCCAGCAGCCAGGTCCCGGGACAGGGCATGAACACTGAAGCTTTCTTT
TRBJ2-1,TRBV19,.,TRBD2,CASSIGRGGFNEQFF,TGTGCCAGTAGTATAGGGCGGGGGGGATTCAATGAGCAGTTCTTC
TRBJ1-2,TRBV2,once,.,CASKSGTNYGYTF,TGTGCCAGCAAGTCGGGCACGAATTATGGCTACACCTTC
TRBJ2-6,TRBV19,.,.,CASRANMGGANVLTF,TGTGCCAGTAGGGCCAACATGGGGGGGGCCAACGTCCTGACTTTC
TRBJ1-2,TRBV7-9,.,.,CASSLTPANYGYTF,TGTGCCAGCAGCTTAACGCCGGCTAACTATGGCTACACCTTC
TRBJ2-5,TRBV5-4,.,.,CASSYRPGETQYF,TGTGCCAGCAGCTACCGTCCGGGAGAGACCCAGTACTTC
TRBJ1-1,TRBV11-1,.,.,CASSLGQGMDTEAFF,TGTGCCAGCAGCTTAGGGCAGGGGATGGACACTGAAGCTTTCTTT
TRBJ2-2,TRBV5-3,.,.,CASSLGGVRTGELFF,TGTGCCAGCAGCTTAGGAGGGGTCCGCACCGGGGAGCTGTTTTTT
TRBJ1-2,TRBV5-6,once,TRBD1,CASSFQGPQGEGYGYTF,TGTGCCAGCAGCTTCCAAGGGCCGCAGGGGGAGGGCTATGGCTACACCTTC
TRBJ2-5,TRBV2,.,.,CASSEEGFGETQYF,TGTGCCAGCAGTGAAGAGGGTTTCGGGGAGACCCAGTACTTC
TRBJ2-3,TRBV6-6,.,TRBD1,CATRTGVLTITDTQYF,TGTGCCACTAGAACAGGGGTCCTAACTATCACAGATACGCAGTATTTT
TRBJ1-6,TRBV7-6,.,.,CASSLAAAQGSPLHF,TGTGCCAGCAGCTTAGCGGCGGCCCAGGGTTCACCCCTCCACTTT
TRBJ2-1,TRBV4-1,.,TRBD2,CASSRGLAGYNEQFF,TGCGCCAGCAGCCGAGGACTAGCGGGGTACAATGAGCAGTTCTTC
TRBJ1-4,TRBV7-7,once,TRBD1,CASSGQGATLEEKLFF,TGTGCCAGCAGCGGACAGGGGGCGACCCTGGAAGAAAAACTGTTTTTT
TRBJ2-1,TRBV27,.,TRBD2,CASSSQLSGGPYNEQFF,TGTGCCAGCAGTTCCCAATTAAGCGGGGGGCCGTACAATGAGCAGTTCTTC
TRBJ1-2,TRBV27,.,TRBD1,CASGPGQGYELNYGYTF,TGTGCCAGCGGCCCCGGACAGGGGTATGAACTTAACTATGGCTACACCTTC
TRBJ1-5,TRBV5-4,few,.,CASSLGPSQPQHF,TGTGCCAGCAGCCTTGGGCCTTCTCAGCCCCAGCATTTT
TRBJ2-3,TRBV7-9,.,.,CASSPTERGTDTQYF,TGTGCCAGCAGCCCTACAGAGAGGGGCACAGATACGCAGTATTTT
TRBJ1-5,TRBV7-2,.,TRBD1,CASSLTGMDNQPQHF,TGTGCCAGCAGCTTGACAGGGATGGACAATCAGCCCCAGCATTTT
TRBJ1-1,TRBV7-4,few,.,CASSPGGISEAFF,TGTGCCAGCAGCCCTGGGGGCATCTCTGAAGCTTTCTTT
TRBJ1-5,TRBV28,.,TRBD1,CASSPQTTGLLQPQHF,TGTGCCAGCAGTCCTCAAACGACAGGGCTTCTTCAGCCCCAGCATTTT
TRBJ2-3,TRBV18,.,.,CASSPYETGPSTDTQYF,TGTGCCAGCTCACCCTATGAAACAGGGCCTAGCACAGATACGCAGTATTTT